This record looks at one TCR beta chain sequence and its context. Its antigen is undetermined. Sequence data for DNA of cultured CD4+ T cells were generated by the Oncomine TCR Beta short-read assay. In TCRdb, the PCR reads were re-called with MiXCR into one record per CDR3 protein. The table has under 25,000 distinct CDR3 sequences, about 45% seen once; the top ten hold over 2.5%. Stated treatment: approximately 11-day PBMC culture with coronavirus spike peptide pools or control peptides (ViraFEST assay). CDR1 is MNHNS, CDR2 SASEGT, per germline. The CDR3 sequence is 15 residues long. The junction had 14 bases not matched to a gene; V was cut back by 6 bases and J by 6 bases. The data originate from a study of vaccination and CD4 T cells after COVID-19. At the level of the study: Convalescent cases consisted of six males and four females, of whom two were Hispanic. General study points: The study sampled relatively few convalescent patients and omitted early post-infection timepoints.

Sample: CD4+ T cells from blood, cultured in vitro, taken after SARS-CoV-2 vaccination. The chain recombines TRBV6-1 with TRBJ2-7; 7 nucleotides agree with TRBD1. The TCR was taken from a human donor who had recovered from COVID-19. CDR3 DNA sequence: TGTGCCAGCAGCACACGGGCCGGGACAGAAGTCGAGCAGTACTTC. It is translated as CASSTRAGTEVEQYF.